Below, 15 T cell receptor beta chains from the same sample are listed, as sequenced in a study of T cell changes during pregnancy in multiple sclerosis. Data came from immunoSEQ multiplex PCR; TCRdb stores just in-frame clones and leaves some out. This table has about 70,000 clones, about 90% appearing once. The sample here was CD4+ T cells from peripheral blood mononuclear cells, taken after pregnancy. The receptor set was obtained from a female donor with multiple sclerosis, enrolled in a pregnancy study.

The rearrangement joins TRBV5-4 to TRBJ2-1; possibly TRBD1 for D (6 bases). In germline, CDR1 is SGHNT, CDR2 YYREEE (reference sequence). The V end lost 5 bases, the J end lost 4 bases, and 22 bases lay between the germline ends. The CDR3 runs to 17 residues. The CDR3 region is CASSRGAQGMGYNEQFF. The CDR3 DNA is TGTGCCAGCAGTCGTGGAGCTCAGGGGATGGGATACAATGAGCAGTTCTTC. Full variable domain (missing parts from reference TRBV5-4 and TRBJ2-1): ETGVTQSPTHLIKTRGQQVTLRCSSQSGHNTVSWYQQALGQGPQFIFQYYREEENGRGNFPPRFSGLQFPNYSSELNVNALELDDSALYLCASSRGAQGMGYNEQFFGPGTRLTVL.

V usage is TRBV5-4 and J usage is TRBJ1-6; TRBD1 aligns across 8 bases. This CDR3 contains 15 residues. The V gene's germline CDR1 is SGHNT and CDR2 YYREEE (reference sequence). V lost 5 bases and J lost 6; bases outside the gene matches: 7. CDR3 DNA: TGTGCCAGCAGTACACAGGGGGTTAGTAATTCACCCCTCCACTTT. This encodes CASSTQGVSNSPLHF.

This chain connects TRBV6-5 to TRBJ1-2, with TRBD1 as a possible D gene (6 bases). Germline values: CDR1 MNHEY, CDR2 SVGAGI. This CDR3 comprises 16 residues. Trimming shortened V by 0 bases and J by 8 bases, and 19 bases separated the two germline ends. DNA of the CDR3: TGTGCCAGCAGTTACTCGACGGGGGGCGCGGCTTGGGGCTACACCTTC. It is translated as CASSYSTGGAAWGYTF.

The V call is TRBV6-1, the J call TRBJ2-3, with 7 positions matching TRBD1. Germline values: CDR1 MNHNS, CDR2 SASEGT. V lost 4 bases to trimming and J lost 2 bases; unmatched junction nucleotides: 12. The CDR3 contains 17 residues. CDR3 amino acids: CASSAQRGQGNTDTQYF. The DNA for the CDR3 is TGTGCCAGCAGTGCCCAAAGGGGGCAGGGTAACACAGATACGCAGTATTTT.

This chain connects TRBV7-3 to TRBJ2-1, with 7 bases aligning to TRBD2. This CDR3 has 17 residues. CDR1 is SGHTA, CDR2 FQGTGA, per germline. V lost 0 bases and J lost 1; bases outside the gene matches: 6. The CDR3 DNA sequence: TGTGCCAGCAGCTTAACGGCTGGGGGGGTTTCCTACAATGAGCAGTTCTTC. It encodes CASSLTAGGVSYNEQFF.

This chain connects TRBV4-2 to TRBJ2-2, with 7 nucleotides matching TRBD2. With V trimmed by 8 bases and J by 3 bases, 3 bases remained unmatched. CDR3 size: 13 residues. Germline V gives CDR1 LGHNA, CDR2 YNFKEQ. The CDR3 loop reads CASQRDHTGELFF. The CDR3 coding sequence is TGTGCCAGCCAGCGGGATCACACCGGGGAGCTGTTTTTT.

V gene TRBV19 combines with J gene TRBJ1-1; 11 bases align to TRBD1. The CDR3 runs 17 residues. Trimming cost V 6 bases and J 1 base; bases outside gene matches: 10. The V gene's germline CDR1 is LNHDA and CDR2 SQIVND (reference sequence). The DNA of the CDR3 is TGTGCCAGTAGCCACACCGGGACAGGGGGTTGGAACACTGAAGCTTTCTTT. Translated: CASSHTGTGGWNTEAFF. Supplemented by reference TRBV19 and TRBJ1-1, the full variable domain reads DGGITQSPKYLFRKEGQNVTLSCEQNLNHDAMYWYRQDPGQGLRLIYYSQIVNDFQKGDIAEGYSVSREKKESFPLTVTSAQKNPTAFYLCASSHTGTGGWNTEAFFGQGTRLTVV.

This chain uses TRBV5-1 with TRBJ2-1, with 7 positions matching TRBD1. The CDR3 runs 13 residues. Germline V gives CDR1 SGHRS, CDR2 YFSETQ. The V gene end was trimmed by 0 bases and the J gene end by 15 bases; junction bases not matched to a gene: 9. The CDR3 sequence: CASSLAVGQSGFF. The DNA for the CDR3 is TGCGCCAGCAGCTTGGCCGTGGGACAGTCCGGGTTCTTC. Looking up the rest from reference TRBV5-1 and TRBJ2-1 gives the full variable domain: KAGVTQTPRYLIKTRGQQVTLSCSPISGHRSVSWYQQTPGQGLQFLFEYFSETQRNKGNFPGRFSGRQFSNSRSEMNVSTLELGDSALYLCASSLAVGQSGFFGPGTRLTVL.

V usage is TRBV6-6 and J usage is TRBJ1-4, with D hard to call. The V gene's germline CDR1 is MNHNY and CDR2 SVGAGI (reference sequence). The CDR3 totals 11 residues. The germline V and J ends were trimmed by 6 bases and 6 bases, with 5 bases remaining between them. CDR3 DNA sequence: TGTGCCAGCAGCCGCGATGAAAAACTGTTTTTT. Translation: CASSRDEKLFF.

The chain joins TRBV5-1 to TRBJ2-2, with 9 positions matching TRBD1. CDR3 length: 14 amino acids. Germline V gene lookup returns CDR1 SGHRS and CDR2 YFSETQ. The trim removed 4 bases at V and 6 bases at J, leaving 4 bases unmatched. The CDR3 nucleotides are TGCGCCAGCAGCGGGGGGACAGGGTCCGGGGAGCTGTTTTTT. Amino acid sequence: CASSGGTGSGELFF. The full variable domain, rest sourced from reference TRBV5-1 and TRBJ2-2, is KAGVTQTPRYLIKTRGQQVTLSCSPISGHRSVSWYQQTPGQGLQFLFEYFSETQRNKGNFPGRFSGRQFSNSRSEMNVSTLELGDSALYLCASSGGTGSGELFFGEGSRLTVL.

In DNA form, the CDR3 reads TGTGCCAGCAGCGTAACAGACAGGGTGGGGGAGCAGTACTTC. This encodes CASSVTDRVGEQYF. This chain connects TRBV9 to TRBJ2-7, with 7 bases aligning to TRBD1. The V and J ends lost 1 base and 7 bases, in that order; junction bases with no gene match: 8. The CDR3 covers 14 residues. From germline, CDR1 is SGDLS and CDR2 YYNGEE.

The V call is TRBV7-6, the J call TRBJ1-5, with no clear D. Germline loops: CDR1 SGHVS, CDR2 FNYEAQ. This CDR3 is built from 15 residues. V lost 5 bases to trimming and J lost 0 bases, with 11 bases between them. The CDR3 region has the DNA TGTGCCAGCAGCCCGCGACATAATAGCAATCAGCCCCAGCATTTT. Protein: CASSPRHNSNQPQHF.

The rearrangement joins TRBV7-6 to TRBJ2-5; the match to TRBD1 covers 8 bases. Germline loops: CDR1 SGHVS, CDR2 FNYEAQ. The CDR3 totals 17 residues. After removal of 5 bases from V and 4 bases from J, the junction contained 15 bases not matched to a gene. The CDR3 is CASSPSLTGGGRETQYF. CDR3 DNA: TGTGCCAGCAGCCCCAGCCTTACAGGGGGTGGTCGAGAGACCCAGTACTTC.

The gene calls are TRBV30 and TRBJ2-7; TRBD1 agrees at 9 bases. Germline values: CDR1 GTSNPN, CDR2 SVGIG (reference sequence). The trim removed 4 bases at V and 1 base at J, leaving 5 bases unmatched. The CDR3 is made up of 14 amino acids. CDR3 sequence: CAWNSGQGSYEQYF. DNA for the CDR3: TGTGCCTGGAATTCGGGACAGGGTTCCTACGAGCAGTACTTC.

As concerns this clone: Sequence at one end of the junction differs from germline and may be a read error. CDR3 protein: CASSEGQANQPQHF. DNA of the CDR3: TGTGCCAGCAGCGAAGGACAGGCCAATCAGCCCCAGCATTTT. The chain links TRBV2 to TRBJ1-5, with 7 bases matching TRBD1. The germline CDR1 and CDR2 sequences are SNHLY and FYNNEI. CDR3 length: 14 amino acids.